This T cell receptor (beta chain) was captured by sequencing in a study of T-cell memory formation after mild COVID-19. TCRdb itself ran the 5' RACE reads through MiXCR, one entry per CDR3 protein. The sample includes more than 75,000 distinct CDR3 sequences, roughly 14% of them seen just once. CDR1 LGHDT and CDR2 YNNKEL come from the germline V gene (reference sequence). There are 16 residues in the CDR3. J gave up 2 bases and V 4 bases, and 7 bases lay outside the gene matches. In its sample, this clonotype was seen many times. The TCR originated in an adult woman who had mild COVID-19 (a few samples of this study predate the infection). Cell type and time point are not known. J is TRBJ2-1 and V is TRBV3-1; 8 nucleotides match TRBD1. Specimen: PBMCs or a T cell subset sorted from them (not recorded which). Here the CDR3 DNA reads TGTGCCAGCAGCCCCGGACAGGGAGGACCCTACAATGAGCAGTTCTTC. Encoded protein: CASSPGQGGPYNEQFF.